The 5 T cell receptor beta chains presented below share a single source sample, sequenced in a study of shared clonotypes between healthy human individuals. This table comes from immunoSEQ multiplex PCR, and its TCRdb copy is limited to in-frame clones, with some not included. The sample records about 520,000 clones, about 96% being singletons. The sample was naive CD4+ T cells sorted from blood. Subset defined: CD45RA+ positively selected. The receptors stem from a woman in her twenties or thirties in good health.

The genes are TRBV7-7 and TRBJ2-2, with D maybe TRBD1 (5 bases). CDR1 is SSHAT, CDR2 FNYEAQ, per germline (reference sequence). CDR3 length: 15 residues. The V gene lost 1 base and the J gene lost 2 bases, with 8 bases spanning the gap. DNA of the CDR3: TGTGCCAGCAGCTTAGGGCAGGGAAACACCGGGGAGCTGTTTTTT. Its protein is CASSLGQGNTGELFF.

The V call is TRBV7-9, the J call TRBJ2-7, with D hard to call. This CDR3 is built from 13 residues. CDR1 and CDR2 (germline): SEHNR, FQNEAQ (reference sequence). The V end lost 5 bases, the J end lost 1 base, and 9 bases lay between the germline ends. DNA of the CDR3: TGTGCCAGCAGCCCCGCCGGTTCCTACGAGCAGTACTTC. Its translation: CASSPAGSYEQYF.

This chain joins TRBV10-1 and TRBJ1-1, with D hard to call. The CDR3 contains 12 residues. Germline V CDR1 and CDR2: WNHNN, SYGVQD (reference sequence). V gave up 2 bases and J gave up 1 base, with 2 bases separating them. For the CDR3, the DNA is TGCGCCAGCAGTGAGGCGAACACTGAAGCTTTCTTT. Protein product: CASSEANTEAFF.

This chain joins TRBV7-9 and TRBJ2-3; tentative D call: TRBD1 (6 bases). The CDR3 consists of 15 residues. Germline V gene data show CDR1 as SEHNR and CDR2 as FQNEAQ (reference sequence). Trimming pared 5 bases from V and 1 base from J, leaving 13 bases between. The CDR3 region has the DNA TGTGCCAGCAGCGTGACAGGTCTTCGCACAGATACGCAGTATTTT. Translated: CASSVTGLRTDTQYF.

The rearrangement links TRBV7-9 to TRBJ2-6; TRBD1 matches at 7 bases. This CDR3 contains 19 residues. Germline V gene sequence: CDR1 SEHNR, CDR2 FQNEAQ (reference sequence). V was clipped by 6 bases and J by 0 bases; unmatched bases: 14. As DNA, the CDR3 is TGTGCCAGCAGACCCCACCCGACAGGGAAGCTCTCTGGGGCCAACGTCCTGACTTTC. As protein: CASRPHPTGKLSGANVLTF.